The following is a T cell receptor (beta chain) sequence with its context. For TCRbeta, the library was prepared with unique molecular identifiers. MiXCR, applied by TCRdb to the PCR reads, yields one record per CDR3 protein. The data show around 800,000 distinct CDR3 sequences, with around 17% seen just once and roughly 5% held by the top ten. This sample is drawn from a study of T-cell reconstitution after alpha-beta-depleted transplantation in children. Germline CDR1 MNHEY, CDR2 SMNVEV (reference sequence). The CDR3 consists of 14 residues. The V end lost 5 bases, the J end lost 6 bases, and 16 bases lay between the germline ends.

The sequences come from PBMCs, mostly from graft donor cells, collected 360 days after TCRalphabeta/CD19-depleted stem cell transplant. The V call is TRBV27, the J call TRBJ1-1; a possible D gene is TRBD1 (6 bases). The sequence was collected from a male patient aged 10 to 17 who had a stem cell transplant for acute lymphoblastic leukemia, so the T cells may come from the graft donor. The CDR3 bases are TGTGCCAGCAGTCCTACAGGGCCGGCGGCTGAAGCTTTCTTT. Amino acid sequence: CASSPTGPAAEAFF.